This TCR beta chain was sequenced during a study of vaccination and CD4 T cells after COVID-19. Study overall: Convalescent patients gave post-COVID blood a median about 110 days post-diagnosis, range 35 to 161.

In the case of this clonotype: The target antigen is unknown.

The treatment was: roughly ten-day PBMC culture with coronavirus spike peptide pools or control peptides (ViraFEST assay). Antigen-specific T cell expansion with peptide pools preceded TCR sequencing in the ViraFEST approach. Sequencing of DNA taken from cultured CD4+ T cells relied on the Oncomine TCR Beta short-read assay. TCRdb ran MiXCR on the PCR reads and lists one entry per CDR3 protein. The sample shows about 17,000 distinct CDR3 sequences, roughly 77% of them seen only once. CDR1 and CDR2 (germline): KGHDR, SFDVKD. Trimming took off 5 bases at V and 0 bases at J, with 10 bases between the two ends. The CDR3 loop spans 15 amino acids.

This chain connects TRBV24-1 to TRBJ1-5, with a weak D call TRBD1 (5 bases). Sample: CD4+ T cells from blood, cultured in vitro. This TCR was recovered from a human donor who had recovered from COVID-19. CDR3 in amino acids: CATSAGTGSNQPQHF. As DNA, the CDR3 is TGTGCCACCAGTGCAGGAACAGGTAGCAATCAGCCCCAGCATTTT.